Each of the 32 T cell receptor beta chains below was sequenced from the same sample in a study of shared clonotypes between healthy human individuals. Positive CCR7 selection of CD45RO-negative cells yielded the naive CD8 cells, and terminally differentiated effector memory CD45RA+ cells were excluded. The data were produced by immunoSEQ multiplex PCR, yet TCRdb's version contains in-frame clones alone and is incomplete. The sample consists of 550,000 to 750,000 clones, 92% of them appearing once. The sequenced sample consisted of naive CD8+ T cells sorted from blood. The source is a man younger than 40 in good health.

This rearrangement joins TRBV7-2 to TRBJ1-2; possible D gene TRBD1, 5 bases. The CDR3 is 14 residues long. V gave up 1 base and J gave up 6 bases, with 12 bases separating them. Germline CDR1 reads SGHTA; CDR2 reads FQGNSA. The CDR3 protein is CASSLGALGDGYTF. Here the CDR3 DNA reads TGTGCCAGCAGCTTAGGCGCTTTAGGGGATGGCTACACCTTC.

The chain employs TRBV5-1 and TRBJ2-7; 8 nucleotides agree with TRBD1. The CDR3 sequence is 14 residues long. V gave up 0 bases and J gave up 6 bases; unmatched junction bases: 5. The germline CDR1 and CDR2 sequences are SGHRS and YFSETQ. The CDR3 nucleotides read TGCGCCAGCAGCTTGGCCCGGACAGGGCCCGAGCAGTACTTC. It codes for CASSLARTGPEQYF.

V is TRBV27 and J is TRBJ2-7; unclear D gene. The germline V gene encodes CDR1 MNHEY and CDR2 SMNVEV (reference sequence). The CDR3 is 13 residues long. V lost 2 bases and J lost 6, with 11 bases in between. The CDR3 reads CASSLGFLSEQYF. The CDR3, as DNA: TGTGCCAGCAGTTTAGGGTTTCTCTCCGAGCAGTACTTC.

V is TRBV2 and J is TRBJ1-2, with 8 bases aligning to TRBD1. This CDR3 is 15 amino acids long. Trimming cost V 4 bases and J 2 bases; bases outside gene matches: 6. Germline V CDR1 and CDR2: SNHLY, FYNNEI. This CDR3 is CASSGGQALNYGYTF. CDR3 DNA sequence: TGTGCCAGCAGTGGGGGACAGGCCCTCAACTATGGCTACACCTTC.

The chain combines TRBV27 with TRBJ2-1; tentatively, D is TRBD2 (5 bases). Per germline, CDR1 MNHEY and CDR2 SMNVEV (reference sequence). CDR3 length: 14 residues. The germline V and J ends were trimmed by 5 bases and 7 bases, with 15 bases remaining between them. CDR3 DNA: TGTGCCAGCAGTGACCGGGGTTCTGGTAATGAGCAGTTCTTC. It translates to CASSDRGSGNEQFF.

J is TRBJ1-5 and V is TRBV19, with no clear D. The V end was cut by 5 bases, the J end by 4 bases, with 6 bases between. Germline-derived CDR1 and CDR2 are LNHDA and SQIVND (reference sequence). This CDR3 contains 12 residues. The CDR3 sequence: CASSPPNQPQHF. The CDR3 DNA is TGTGCCAGTAGTCCACCGAATCAGCCCCAGCATTTT.

The CDR3 region has the DNA TGTGCCAGCAGCCGGGACGCCATGAACACTGAAGCTTTCTTT. Translating gives CASSRDAMNTEAFF. V is TRBV14 and J is TRBJ1-1, with D perhaps TRBD1 (5 bases). The CDR3 consists of 14 residues. CDR1 SGHDN and CDR2 FVKESK come from the germline V gene. With 4 bases removed from V and 0 bases from J, the gap between germline ends came to 9 bases.

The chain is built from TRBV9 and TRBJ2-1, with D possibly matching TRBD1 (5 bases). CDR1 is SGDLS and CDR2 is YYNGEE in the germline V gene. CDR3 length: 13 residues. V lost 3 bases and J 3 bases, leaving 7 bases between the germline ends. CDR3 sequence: CASSADSYNEQFF. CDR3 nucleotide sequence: TGTGCCAGCAGCGCCGACAGCTACAATGAGCAGTTCTTC.

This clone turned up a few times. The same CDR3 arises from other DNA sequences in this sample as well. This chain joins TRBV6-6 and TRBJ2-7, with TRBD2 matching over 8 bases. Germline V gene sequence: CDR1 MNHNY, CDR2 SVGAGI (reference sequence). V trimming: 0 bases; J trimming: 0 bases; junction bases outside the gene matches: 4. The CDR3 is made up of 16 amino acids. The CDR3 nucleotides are TGTGCCAGCAGTTACTCGGGGGGGACTAGCTCCTACGAGCAGTACTTC. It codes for CASSYSGGTSSYEQYF.

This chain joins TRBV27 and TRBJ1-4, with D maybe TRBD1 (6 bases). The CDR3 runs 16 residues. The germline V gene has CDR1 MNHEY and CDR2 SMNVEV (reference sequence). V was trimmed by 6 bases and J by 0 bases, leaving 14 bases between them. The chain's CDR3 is CASSLGGGATNEKLFF. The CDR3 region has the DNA TGTGCCAGCAGCCTAGGGGGGGGCGCAACTAATGAAAAACTGTTTTTT.

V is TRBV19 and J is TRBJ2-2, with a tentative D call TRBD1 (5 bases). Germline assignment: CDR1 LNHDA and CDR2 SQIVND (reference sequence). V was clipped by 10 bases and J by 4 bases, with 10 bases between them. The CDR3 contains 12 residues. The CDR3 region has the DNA TGTGCCACTAGACAGTTCACCGGGGAGCTGTTTTTT. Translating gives CATRQFTGELFF.

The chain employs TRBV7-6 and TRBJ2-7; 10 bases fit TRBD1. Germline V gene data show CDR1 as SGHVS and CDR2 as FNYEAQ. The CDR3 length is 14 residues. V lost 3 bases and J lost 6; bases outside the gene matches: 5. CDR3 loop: CASSFGTGDFEQYF. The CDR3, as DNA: TGTGCCAGCAGCTTCGGGACAGGGGATTTCGAGCAGTACTTC.

The CDR3 is CASTPNGGFGYTF. The CDR3 nucleotides are TGTGCCAGCACTCCTAATGGCGGGTTTGGCTACACCTTC. This chain joins TRBV5-4 and TRBJ1-2, with D unclear. This CDR3 contains 13 residues. The V end lost 6 bases, the J end lost 7 bases, and 16 bases lay between the germline ends. CDR1 is SGHNT and CDR2 is YYREEE in the germline V gene (reference sequence).

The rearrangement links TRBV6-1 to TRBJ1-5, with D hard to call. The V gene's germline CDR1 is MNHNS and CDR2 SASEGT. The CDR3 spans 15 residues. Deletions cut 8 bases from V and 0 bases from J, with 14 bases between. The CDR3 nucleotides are TGTGCCAGCCAAGACGGATCCTTTAGCAATCAGCCCCAGCATTTT. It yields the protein CASQDGSFSNQPQHF.

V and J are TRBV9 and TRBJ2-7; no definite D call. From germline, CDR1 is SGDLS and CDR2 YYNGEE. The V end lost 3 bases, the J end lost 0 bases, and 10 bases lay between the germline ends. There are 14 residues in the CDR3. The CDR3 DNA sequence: TGTGCCAGCAGCGCTGAATGGGGCTCCTACGAGCAGTACTTC. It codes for CASSAEWGSYEQYF.

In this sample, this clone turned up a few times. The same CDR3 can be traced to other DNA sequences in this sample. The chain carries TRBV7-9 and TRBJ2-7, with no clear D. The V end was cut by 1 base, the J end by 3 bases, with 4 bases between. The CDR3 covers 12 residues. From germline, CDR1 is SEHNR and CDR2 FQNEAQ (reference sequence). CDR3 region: CASSLGRYEQYF. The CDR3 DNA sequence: TGTGCCAGCAGCTTAGGGCGCTACGAGCAGTACTTC.

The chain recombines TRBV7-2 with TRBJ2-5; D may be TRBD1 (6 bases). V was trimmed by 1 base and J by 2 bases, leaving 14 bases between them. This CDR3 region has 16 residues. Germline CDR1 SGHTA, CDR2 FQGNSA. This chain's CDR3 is CASSLVPGVAQETQYF. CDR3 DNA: TGTGCCAGCAGCTTAGTCCCAGGGGTGGCACAAGAGACCCAGTACTTC.

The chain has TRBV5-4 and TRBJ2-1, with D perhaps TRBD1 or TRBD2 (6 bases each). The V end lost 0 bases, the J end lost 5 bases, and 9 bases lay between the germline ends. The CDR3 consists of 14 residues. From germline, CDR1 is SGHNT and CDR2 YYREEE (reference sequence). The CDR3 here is CASSLEEGDNEQFF. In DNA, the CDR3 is TGTGCCAGCAGCTTGGAGGAGGGGGACAATGAGCAGTTCTTC.

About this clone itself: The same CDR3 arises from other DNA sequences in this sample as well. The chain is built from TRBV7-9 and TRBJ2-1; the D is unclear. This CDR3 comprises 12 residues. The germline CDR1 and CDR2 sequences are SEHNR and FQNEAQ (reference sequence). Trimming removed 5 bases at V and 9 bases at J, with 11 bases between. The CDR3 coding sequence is TGTGCCAGCAGCCTTACGGGCTTTGAGCAGTTCTTC. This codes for CASSLTGFEQFF. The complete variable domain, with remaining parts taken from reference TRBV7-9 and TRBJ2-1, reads DTGVSQNPRHKITKRGQNVTFRCDPISEHNRLYWYRQTLGQGPEFLTYFQNEAQLEKSRLLSDRFSAERPKGSFSTLEIQRTEQGDSAMYLCASSLTGFEQFFGPGTRLTVL.

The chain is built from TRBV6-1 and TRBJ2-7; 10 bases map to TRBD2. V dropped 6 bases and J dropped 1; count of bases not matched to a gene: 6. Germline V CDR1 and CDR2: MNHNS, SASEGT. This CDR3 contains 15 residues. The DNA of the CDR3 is TGTGCCAGCAGCAGAGAGCGGGAGGGGTCCTACGAGCAGTACTTC. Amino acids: CASSREREGSYEQYF.

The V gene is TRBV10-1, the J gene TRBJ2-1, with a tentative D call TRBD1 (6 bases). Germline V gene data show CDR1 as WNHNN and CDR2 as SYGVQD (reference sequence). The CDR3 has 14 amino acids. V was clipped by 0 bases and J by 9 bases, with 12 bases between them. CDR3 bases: TGCGCCAGCAGTGAGTCGGGGGCTAGTCGTGAGCAGTTCTTC. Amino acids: CASSESGASREQFF.

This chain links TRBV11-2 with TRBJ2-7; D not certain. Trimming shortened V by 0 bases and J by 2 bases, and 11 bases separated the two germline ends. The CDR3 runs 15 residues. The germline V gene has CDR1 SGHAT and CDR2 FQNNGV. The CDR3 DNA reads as TGTGCCAGCAGCTTAGAAGGAAGTTTTACCTACGAGCAGTACTTC. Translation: CASSLEGSFTYEQYF.

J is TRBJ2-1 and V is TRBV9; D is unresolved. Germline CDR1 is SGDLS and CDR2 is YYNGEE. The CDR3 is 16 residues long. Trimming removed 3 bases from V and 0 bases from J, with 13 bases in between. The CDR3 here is CASSGSRAGSYNEQFF. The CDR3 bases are TGTGCCAGCAGCGGTTCTCGAGCTGGCTCCTACAATGAGCAGTTCTTC.

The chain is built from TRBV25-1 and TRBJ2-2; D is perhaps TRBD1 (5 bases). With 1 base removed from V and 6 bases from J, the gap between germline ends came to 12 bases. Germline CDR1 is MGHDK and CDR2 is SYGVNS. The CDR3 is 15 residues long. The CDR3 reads CASSEWGQDAGELFF. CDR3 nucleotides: TGTGCCAGCAGTGAATGGGGCCAGGACGCCGGGGAGCTGTTTTTT.

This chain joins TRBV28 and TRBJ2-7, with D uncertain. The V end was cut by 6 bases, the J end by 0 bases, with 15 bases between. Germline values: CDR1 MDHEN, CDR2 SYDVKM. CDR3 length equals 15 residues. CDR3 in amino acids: CASRYTEIDSYEQYF. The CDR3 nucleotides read TGTGCCAGCAGGTATACAGAAATAGACTCCTACGAGCAGTACTTC.

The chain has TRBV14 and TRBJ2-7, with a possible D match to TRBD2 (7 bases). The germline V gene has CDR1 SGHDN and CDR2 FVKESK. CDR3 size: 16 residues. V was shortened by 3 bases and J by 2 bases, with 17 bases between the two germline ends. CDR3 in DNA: TGTGCCAGCAGCCAGCTCTGGGGGGGCCCTACCTACGAGCAGTACTTC. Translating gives CASSQLWGGPTYEQYF.

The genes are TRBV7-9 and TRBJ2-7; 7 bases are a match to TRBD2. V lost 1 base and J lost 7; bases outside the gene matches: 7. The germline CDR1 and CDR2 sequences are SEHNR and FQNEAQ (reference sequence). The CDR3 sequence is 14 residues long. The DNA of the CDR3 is TGTGCCAGCAGCTTAGACGCGGGAGTAGAGGAGCAGTACTTC. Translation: CASSLDAGVEEQYF.

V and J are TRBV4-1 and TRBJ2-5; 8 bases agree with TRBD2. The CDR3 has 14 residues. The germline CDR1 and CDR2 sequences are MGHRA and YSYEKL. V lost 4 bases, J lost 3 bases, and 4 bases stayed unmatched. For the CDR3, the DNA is TGCGCCAGCAGCCCGGGGGGGCGTGAAGAGACCCAGTACTTC. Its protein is CASSPGGREETQYF.

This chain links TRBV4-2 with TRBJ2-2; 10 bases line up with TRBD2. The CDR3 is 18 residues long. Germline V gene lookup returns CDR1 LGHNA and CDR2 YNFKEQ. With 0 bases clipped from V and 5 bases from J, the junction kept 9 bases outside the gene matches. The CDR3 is CASSQDTAASGRTGELFF. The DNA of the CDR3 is TGTGCCAGCAGCCAAGATACTGCGGCTAGCGGGAGAACCGGGGAGCTGTTTTTT.

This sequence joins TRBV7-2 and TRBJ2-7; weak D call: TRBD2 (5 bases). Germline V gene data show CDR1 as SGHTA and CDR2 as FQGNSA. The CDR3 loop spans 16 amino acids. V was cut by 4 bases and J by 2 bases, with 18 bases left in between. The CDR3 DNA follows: TGTGCCAGCAGCTCCCTGGAGGTCTCCCCCGCCTACGAGCAGTACTTC. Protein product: CASSSLEVSPAYEQYF. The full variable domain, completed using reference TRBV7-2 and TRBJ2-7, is GAGVSQSPSNKVTEKGKDVELRCDPISGHTALYWYRQSLGQGLEFLIYFQGNSAPDKSGLPSDRFSAERTGGSVSTLTIQRTQQEDSAVYLCASSSLEVSPAYEQYFGPGTRLTVT.

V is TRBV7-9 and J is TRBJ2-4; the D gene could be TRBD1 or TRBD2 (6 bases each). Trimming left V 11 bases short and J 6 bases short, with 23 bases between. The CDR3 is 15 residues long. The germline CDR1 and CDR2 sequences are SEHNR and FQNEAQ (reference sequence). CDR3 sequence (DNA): TGTGCCGGACTTCTGGAGGGCCAGGGGAGAAACATTCAGTACTTC. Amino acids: CAGLLEGQGRNIQYF.

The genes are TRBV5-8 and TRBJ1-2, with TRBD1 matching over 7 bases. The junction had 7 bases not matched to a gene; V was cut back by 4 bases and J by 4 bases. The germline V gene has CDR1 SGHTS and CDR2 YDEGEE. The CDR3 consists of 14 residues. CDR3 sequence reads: CASSKPGQSYGYTF. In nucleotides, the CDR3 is TGTGCCAGCAGCAAGCCGGGACAGAGCTATGGCTACACCTTC.